The 30 T cell receptor beta chains presented below share a single source sample, sequenced in a study of T cell changes during pregnancy in multiple sclerosis. TCRdb's table, derived via immunoSEQ multiplex PCR, lists solely in-frame clones and lacks some. The top ten clones hold about 1.5% of a sample with over 100,000 clones, 92% of them seen once. This sample comprised peripheral blood, obtained in the third trimester of pregnancy. All receptors derive from a female donor with multiple sclerosis, enrolled in a pregnancy study.

This sequence joins TRBV28 and TRBJ2-3, with D possibly TRBD2 on 6 matching bases. Germline CDR1 is MDHEN and CDR2 is SYDVKM. Deletions cut 5 bases from V and 0 bases from J, with 12 bases between. CDR3 length: 15 residues. CDR3 in amino acids: CASSLVAVSTDTQYF. CDR3 sequence (DNA): TGTGCCAGCAGTCTTGTAGCGGTTAGCACAGATACGCAGTATTTT.

This chain connects TRBV2 to TRBJ2-2, with 8 nucleotides matching TRBD1. V lost 6 bases, J lost 6 bases, and 9 bases stayed unmatched. CDR1 and CDR2 from the germline V gene are SNHLY and FYNNEI. CDR3 size: 15 residues. CDR3 loop: CASSLRQGKAGELFF. CDR3 nucleotide sequence: TGTGCCAGCAGCCTTAGACAGGGGAAGGCCGGGGAGCTGTTTTTT.

This rearrangement joins TRBV21-1 to TRBJ1-4. TRBV21-1 is annotated as a pseudogene. The length of the CDR3 is 14 residues. The CDR3 bases are TGTGCCAGCAGCAGCCGACGGACTATTGAAAAACTGTTTTTT. Translation gives CASSSRRTIEKLFF.

The chain combines TRBV7-8 with TRBJ2-4, with D possibly matching TRBD2 (6 bases). V lost 3 bases and J 5 bases, leaving 14 bases between the germline ends. The germline gives CDR1 SGHVS, CDR2 FQNEAQ. The CDR3 covers 15 residues. In nucleotides, the CDR3 is TGTGCCAGCAGCTTTTCGGGAGTAGATGAAAACATTCAGTACTTC. Translation gives CASSFSGVDENIQYF.

This rearrangement joins TRBV6-5 to TRBJ2-1; 9 positions agree with TRBD1. Germline V gives CDR1 MNHEY, CDR2 SVGAGI. There are 15 residues in the CDR3. After removal of 4 bases from V and 6 bases from J, the junction contained 7 bases not matched to a gene. The CDR3 bases are TGTGCCAGCAGTTCTACCGGGACAGGGACCAATGAGCAGTTCTTC. It specifies CASSSTGTGTNEQFF.

The genes are TRBV4-1 and TRBJ1-2; D is unresolved. The ends were cut back, 4 bases at V and 2 bases at J, with 8 bases in the middle. The CDR3 length is 13 residues. Germline lookup yields CDR1 MGHRA and CDR2 YSYEKL. CDR3 nucleotide sequence: TGCGCCAGCAGCCCGGACTGGAACTATGGCTACACCTTC. Translated: CASSPDWNYGYTF.

The chain couples TRBV27 to TRBJ1-2; D is perhaps TRBD1 (6 bases). The CDR3 has 13 amino acids. The V end was cut by 8 bases, the J end by 6 bases, with 16 bases between. Germline loops: CDR1 MNHEY, CDR2 SMNVEV (reference sequence). CDR3 coding DNA: TGTGCCAGCGGCTGGACAGTTAATCATGGCTACACCTTC. Protein product: CASGWTVNHGYTF.

The chain is built from TRBV23-1 and TRBJ1-3, with 7 bases lining up with TRBD1. TRBV23-1 is labeled an ORF, and its function is uncertain. The CDR3 is 15 amino acids. V shed 3 bases, J shed 1 base, and the junction held 3 bases outside the gene matches. CDR3 amino acids: CASSHKTGSGNTIYF. As DNA, the CDR3 is TGCGCCAGCAGTCATAAGACAGGGTCTGGAAACACCATATATTTT.

The genes are TRBV9 and TRBJ1-4; TRBD1 might be the D (5 bases). Looked up from germline, CDR1 is SGDLS and CDR2 is YYNGEE. This CDR3 has 14 amino acids. V lost 0 bases and J 8 bases, leaving 11 bases between the germline ends. The CDR3 sequence: CASSVAGFGEKLFF. CDR3 DNA: TGTGCCAGCAGCGTAGCAGGGTTTGGAGAAAAACTGTTTTTT.

The chain couples TRBV5-4 to TRBJ1-2; the D gene is possibly TRBD1 (5 bases). Germline V lookup: CDR1 SGHNT, CDR2 YYREEE (reference sequence). Trimming pared 3 bases from V and 5 bases from J, leaving 17 bases between. This CDR3 spans 15 amino acids. The CDR3 sequence: CASSSGGGLGYGYTF. The CDR3, as DNA: TGTGCCAGCAGCTCTGGGGGGGGGTTAGGGTATGGCTACACCTTC.

The V and J genes are TRBV10-1 and TRBJ1-2; D is ambiguous. Germline V gene lookup returns CDR1 WNHNN and CDR2 SYGVQD (reference sequence). Trimming removed 8 bases at V and 4 bases at J, with 17 bases between. The CDR3 is made up of 14 amino acids. CDR3 in amino acids: CASLEGRGSYGYTF. Written as DNA, the CDR3 is TGCGCCAGCCTGGAGGGCCGAGGTTCCTATGGCTACACCTTC.

The chain has TRBV10-3 and TRBJ2-2; 7 bases align to TRBD2. CDR1 is ENHRY and CDR2 is SYGVKD in the germline V gene. This CDR3 has 15 amino acids. Losses at the gene ends were 2 bases for V and 5 bases for J; bases not matched to a gene: 5. This CDR3 is CAISEESGKTGELFF. The CDR3, as DNA: TGTGCCATCAGTGAGGAAAGCGGGAAAACCGGGGAGCTGTTTTTT.

The genes are TRBV5-4 and TRBJ1-2; D ambiguous. CDR1 is SGHNT and CDR2 is YYREEE in the germline V gene (reference sequence). This CDR3 is 16 amino acids long. V was shortened by 0 bases and J by 6 bases, with 18 bases between the two germline ends. The CDR3 nucleotides read TGTGCCAGCAGCTTGGGTGGGAGGTGGCAGACGAATGGCTACACCTTC. This translates into CASSLGGRWQTNGYTF. Full variable domain (outside the CDR3, taken from reference TRBV5-4 and TRBJ1-2): ETGVTQSPTHLIKTRGQQVTLRCSSQSGHNTVSWYQQALGQGPQFIFQYYREEENGRGNFPPRFSGLQFPNYSSELNVNALELDDSALYLCASSLGGRWQTNGYTFGSGTRLTVV.

The chain is built from TRBV29-1 and TRBJ2-7, with TRBD1 matching over 9 bases. CDR1 and CDR2 (germline): SQVTM, ANQGSEA. The CDR3 is 12 residues long. V shed 7 bases, J shed 5 bases, and the junction held 6 bases outside the gene matches. CDR3 residues: CSAGTGYNEQYF. The CDR3 bases are TGCAGCGCTGGGACAGGGTACAACGAGCAGTACTTC.

The genes are TRBV2 and TRBJ1-6; tentatively, D is TRBD1 (6 bases). Per germline, CDR1 SNHLY and CDR2 FYNNEI. V lost 4 bases to trimming and J lost 9 bases, with 13 bases between them. The CDR3 loop spans 14 amino acids. CDR3 sequence reads: CASSVRGAGSPLHF. The CDR3 bases are TGTGCCAGCAGTGTTCGGGGGGCCGGTTCACCCCTCCACTTT.

The V gene is TRBV13, the J gene TRBJ2-1, with TRBD2 matching over 8 bases. V gave up 5 bases and J gave up 7 bases; unmatched junction bases: 13. Germline values: CDR1 PRHDT, CDR2 FYEKMQ (reference sequence). This CDR3 region has 16 residues. The CDR3: CASSILFRGGFNEQFF. The CDR3 DNA reads TGTGCCAGCAGCATTCTTTTCCGGGGGGGCTTTAATGAGCAGTTCTTC.

The V call is TRBV30, the J call TRBJ1-1; TRBD1 matches at 7 bases. CDR1 and CDR2 from the germline V gene are GTSNPN and SVGIG (reference sequence). Unmatched junction bases numbered 4, after V lost 5 bases and J lost 1 base. The CDR3 totals 13 residues. CDR3 in amino acids: CAWDRAKNTEAFF. CDR3 bases: TGTGCCTGGGACAGGGCAAAGAACACTGAAGCTTTCTTT.

This chain uses TRBV19 with TRBJ2-3, with D tentatively TRBD2 (6 bases). Germline loops: CDR1 LNHDA, CDR2 SQIVND (reference sequence). The CDR3 contains 13 residues. V was shortened by 5 bases and J by 5 bases, with 11 bases between the two germline ends. As DNA, the CDR3 is TGTGCCAGTAGTCCGGGGGTGAGAGATACGCAGTATTTT. Protein product: CASSPGVRDTQYF.

This clone was observed a handful of times. The chain recombines TRBV28 with TRBJ1-1; D remains ambiguous. Trimming pared 6 bases from V and 0 bases from J, leaving 8 bases between. CDR3 length equals 13 residues. CDR1 is MDHEN, CDR2 SYDVKM, per germline. This chain's CDR3 is CASSPIVNTEAFF. In DNA form, the CDR3 reads TGTGCCAGCAGCCCCATAGTGAACACTGAAGCTTTCTTT.

This rearrangement joins TRBV5-4 to TRBJ2-5, with 8 positions matching TRBD1. Germline loops: CDR1 SGHNT, CDR2 YYREEE (reference sequence). CDR3 length equals 15 residues. V lost 0 bases to trimming and J lost 3 bases; unmatched junction nucleotides: 4. CDR3 nucleotide sequence: TGTGCCAGCAGCTTGGGCAGGGGGCGCGAAGAGACCCAGTACTTC. Translating it yields CASSLGRGREETQYF.

This clone has a single count. This chain joins TRBV29-1 and TRBJ2-7, with 8 bases identical to TRBD2. CDR3 length: 13 residues. V was pared by 4 bases and J by 3 bases, with 5 bases of the junction left unmatched. Germline assignment: CDR1 SQVTM and CDR2 ANQGSEA. The CDR3 bases are TGCAGCGTTGGGGTTAGCGGGGACTACGAGCAGTACTTC. It yields the protein CSVGVSGDYEQYF.

The chain employs TRBV19 and TRBJ1-2; 8 bases align to TRBD1. CDR1 is LNHDA and CDR2 is SQIVND in the germline V gene (reference sequence). CDR3 length: 12 amino acids. This CDR3 reads CGSWRTGYGYTF. The DNA for the CDR3 is TGTGGCTCGTGGAGGACAGGGTATGGCTACACCTTC.

This CDR3 reads CASSPTGTLTYEQYF. DNA of the CDR3: TGCGCCAGCAGCCCTACCGGGACTTTAACCTACGAGCAGTACTTC. This rearrangement joins TRBV5-1 to TRBJ2-7; TRBD2 might be the D (6 bases). Trimming shortened V by 4 bases and J by 2 bases, and 16 bases separated the two germline ends. The CDR3 has 15 residues. The germline V gene has CDR1 SGHRS and CDR2 YFSETQ.

This clone has a handful of counts. CDR3 loop: CSVQTEKTEAFF. CDR3 in DNA: TGCAGCGTCCAGACAGAAAAGACTGAAGCTTTCTTT. The chain employs TRBV29-1 and TRBJ1-1, with D perhaps TRBD1 (5 bases). Germline V gene data show CDR1 as SQVTM and CDR2 as ANQGSEA. The CDR3 spans 12 residues. Trimming cost V 6 bases and J 5 bases, with 13 bases left between them.

The chain employs TRBV5-1 and TRBJ2-7; TRBD1 aligns across 9 bases. The V and J ends lost 4 bases and 6 bases, in that order; junction bases with no gene match: 14. Germline CDR1 and CDR2: SGHRS and YFSETQ. This CDR3 is built from 16 residues. The CDR3: CASSVIPGQGTREQYF. DNA of the CDR3: TGCGCCAGCAGCGTCATCCCGGGACAGGGTACTCGCGAGCAGTACTTC.

The J gene is TRBJ2-6, the V gene TRBV7-9, with D perhaps matching TRBD2 (5 bases). Trimming shortened V by 5 bases and J by 0 bases, and 14 bases separated the two germline ends. Germline CDR1 and CDR2: SEHNR and FQNEAQ (reference sequence). This CDR3 spans 17 amino acids. CDR3 amino acids: CASSLLAGSSGANVLTF. Written as DNA, the CDR3 is TGTGCCAGCAGCCTTCTTGCTGGGAGCTCTGGGGCCAACGTCCTGACTTTC.

This chain connects TRBV5-4 to TRBJ1-2, with 12 bases aligning to TRBD1. Trimming removed 3 bases from V and 2 bases from J; junction bases left unmatched: 2. The germline V gene encodes CDR1 SGHNT and CDR2 YYREEE (reference sequence). The CDR3 runs to 15 residues. The CDR3, as DNA: TGTGCCAGCAGCTGGGGACAGGGGGCAAACTATGGCTACACCTTC. It translates to CASSWGQGANYGYTF.

The sample holds one count of this clone. The chain links TRBV19 to TRBJ1-2, with 8 bases aligning to TRBD1. The V segment lost 7 bases and the J segment 6 bases; nucleotides outside the gene matches: 16. Per the germline V gene, CDR1 is LNHDA and CDR2 is SQIVND (reference sequence). This CDR3 has 16 amino acids. Here the CDR3 reads CASTEFTGGWGNGYTF. The CDR3 nucleotides are TGTGCCAGTACGGAATTTACAGGGGGATGGGGAAATGGCTACACCTTC.

This chain links TRBV5-1 with TRBJ2-1; TRBD2 agrees at 11 bases. The germline V gene encodes CDR1 SGHRS and CDR2 YFSETQ. V lost 0 bases and J lost 7; bases outside the gene matches: 6. The CDR3 has 16 amino acids. DNA of the CDR3: TGCGCCAGCAGCTTGGACGGTAGCGGGGGGGCAAATGAGCAGTTCTTC. Protein sequence: CASSLDGSGGANEQFF.

The V and J genes are TRBV28 and TRBJ1-1; D is ambiguous. CDR1 is MDHEN and CDR2 is SYDVKM in the germline V gene. CDR3 length equals 14 residues. The V and J ends lost 6 bases and 1 base respectively, with 12 bases between them. As DNA, the CDR3 is TGTGCCAGCAGGCTCGGGGAATCGAACACTGAAGCTTTCTTT. Protein product: CASRLGESNTEAFF.